There are a few counts of the clone carrying this TCR beta chain. Its antigen is undetermined. This entry is derived from a study of Tregs in tolerant kidney transplant recipients. Study conclusions and caveats: The small number of patients limits these findings pending further validation. This study did not directly address biological reproducibility.

V was shortened by 5 bases and J by 6 bases, with 11 bases between the two germline ends. The CDR3 has 12 amino acids. In germline, CDR1 is SNHLY, CDR2 FYNNEI. Clones were sequenced by immunoSEQ multiplex PCR, and TCRdb holds only the in-frame ones, with some missing. The sample carries roughly 50,000 clones, approximately 90% recorded once. Related graft donors supplied nonmyeloablative bone marrow transplants, and mixed chimerism was transient. Unstimulated regulatory T cells (CD4+CD25+CD127-), CD4+CD25- non-regulatory cells, CD4 and CD8 cells were FACS-sorted from thawed PBMCs. This clonotype was sampled from a human patient who received a combined kidney and bone marrow transplant. The T cells may come from the graft donor. This sequence joins TRBV2 and TRBJ2-7, with D perhaps matching TRBD1 (5 bases). The sequences come from CD8+ T cells from blood (PBMCs), collected 12 months after the transplant. The CDR3 region is CASSSGISEQYF. CDR3 bases: TGTGCCAGCAGTTCAGGGATTTCCGAGCAGTACTTC.